Below, 19 T cell receptor beta chains from the same sample are listed, as sequenced in a study of blood T cell repertoires in COVID-19. Data came from immunoSEQ multiplex PCR; TCRdb stores just in-frame clones and leaves some out. The repertoire has fewer than 600,000 clones, approximately 92% of them found once; the top ten carry roughly 1%. The sample taken for sequencing was peripheral blood. These receptors were obtained from a man between 18 and 29 years old with COVID-19, enrolled during active disease.

This clone has more than one count but fewer than ten. This chain joins TRBV7-9 and TRBJ2-7; D is unclear. The CDR3 runs to 12 residues. Trimming took 5 bases from V and 3 from J, leaving 8 bases between them. In germline, CDR1 is SEHNR, CDR2 FQNEAQ (reference sequence). The chain's CDR3 is CASSPLGYEQYF. CDR3 in DNA: TGTGCCAGCAGCCCCCTCGGCTACGAGCAGTACTTC.

The V call is TRBV27, the J call TRBJ2-7, with D uncertain. The CDR3 length is 11 residues. V lost 4 bases and J lost 7, with 8 bases in between. Germline-derived CDR1 and CDR2 are MNHEY and SMNVEV (reference sequence). CDR3 amino acids: CASSSAREQYF. Here the CDR3 DNA reads TGTGCCAGCAGTTCCGCCCGGGAGCAGTACTTC.

This clone was seen a single time. The chain recombines TRBV6-6 with TRBJ1-3; D is possibly TRBD1 (6 bases). This CDR3 has 15 amino acids. The V gene lost 5 bases and the J gene lost 4 bases, with 15 bases spanning the gap. Germline V gene lookup returns CDR1 MNHNY and CDR2 SVGAGI (reference sequence). The CDR3 bases are TGTGCCAGCAGTCCTAGGGGGTTGACCGGAAACACCATATATTTT. This codes for CASSPRGLTGNTIYF.

The V call is TRBV6-5, the J call TRBJ1-2; 8 positions match TRBD1. V dropped 4 bases and J dropped 5; count of bases not matched to a gene: 9. The CDR3 has 15 amino acids. The germline gives CDR1 MNHEY, CDR2 SVGAGI. CDR3: CASSFLDRGAYGYTF. The CDR3 coding sequence is TGTGCCAGCAGTTTCCTTGACAGGGGAGCGTATGGCTACACCTTC.

The rearrangement links TRBV2 to TRBJ1-5; 8 nucleotides align to TRBD1. Germline V gene sequence: CDR1 SNHLY, CDR2 FYNNEI. V trimming: 6 bases; J trimming: 6 bases; junction bases outside the gene matches: 4. The CDR3 is 13 amino acids. CDR3 nucleotides: TGTGCCAGCAGACAGGGGGTTTTTCAGCCCCAGCATTTT. Protein sequence: CASRQGVFQPQHF.

This clone was seen a single time. The V and J genes are TRBV2 and TRBJ1-6, with 10 bases aligning to TRBD1. Trimming removed 5 bases from V and 14 bases from J; junction bases left unmatched: 6. This CDR3 has 13 amino acids. The germline V gene has CDR1 SNHLY and CDR2 FYNNEI. The CDR3, as DNA: TGTGCCAGCAGTACCGTGACAGGGGGCACCCTCCACTTT. Residues: CASSTVTGGTLHF.

Notes on this clone: The junction does not match germline at one end; this may be a read error. The rearrangement joins TRBV7-9 to TRBJ2-5, with D possibly being TRBD1 or TRBD2 (5 bases each). Germline V gene data show CDR1 as SEHNR and CDR2 as FQNEAQ (reference sequence). This CDR3 is 15 amino acids long. CDR3 sequence: CASTLAQGDQETQYF. CDR3 bases: TGTGCCAGCACCTTAGCGCAAGGGGACCAAGAGACCCAGTACTTC.

This sequence joins TRBV24-1 and TRBJ2-2; D remains unclear. The V end lost 6 bases, the J end lost 0 bases, and 4 bases lay between the germline ends. The CDR3 consists of 13 residues. CDR1 is KGHDR, CDR2 SFDVKD, per germline. CDR3 sequence (DNA): TGTGCCACCAGTTCGGCGAACACCGGGGAGCTGTTTTTT. Translated, it gives CATSSANTGELFF.

The V call is TRBV5-4, the J call TRBJ2-7; 7 positions agree with TRBD1. There are 15 residues in the CDR3. The germline V gene encodes CDR1 SGHNT and CDR2 YYREEE (reference sequence). Unmatched junction bases numbered 9, after V lost 4 bases and J lost 2 bases. CDR3 loop: CASSEPGTVTYEQYF. The CDR3 bases are TGTGCCAGCAGCGAGCCTGGGACAGTGACCTACGAGCAGTACTTC.

The gene calls are TRBV6-1 and TRBJ1-2, with TRBD1 as a possible D gene (5 bases). Per germline, CDR1 MNHNS and CDR2 SASEGT. Trimming removed 1 base at V and 10 bases at J, with 13 bases between. The CDR3 totals 13 residues. In DNA form, the CDR3 reads TGTGCCAGCAGTGAAGTCAGGGCAGCATCCTACACCTTC. Translating gives CASSEVRAASYTF.

This chain uses TRBV18 with TRBJ1-1; 7 nucleotides line up with TRBD1. The CDR3 has 16 residues. Germline CDR1 reads KGHSH; CDR2 reads LQKENI. The J segment lost 0 bases and the V segment lost 2 bases, leaving 6 bases of the junction unmatched. The CDR3 sequence: CASSPGTAALNTEAFF. The DNA of the CDR3 is TGTGCCAGCTCACCAGGGACAGCGGCCTTGAACACTGAAGCTTTCTTT.

The rearrangement links TRBV11-3 to TRBJ2-4, with 10 bases identical to TRBD2. Unmatched junction bases numbered 20, after V lost 11 bases and J lost 4 bases. Germline assignment: CDR1 SGHNT and CDR2 YENEEA. The CDR3 runs 18 residues. CDR3 amino acids: CARRTLAGFLREKNIQYF. CDR3 sequence (DNA): TGTGCCCGGCGGACACTAGCGGGATTTTTAAGGGAGAAAAACATTCAGTACTTC.

The chain uses TRBV5-4 and TRBJ2-3; 10 positions match TRBD1. This CDR3 is 15 amino acids long. Germline loops: CDR1 SGHNT, CDR2 YYREEE (reference sequence). Losses at the gene ends were 5 bases for V and 2 bases for J; bases not matched to a gene: 5. The CDR3 nucleotides read TGTGCCAGCAGGCTGGACAGGGGGGTCACAGATACGCAGTATTTT. It codes for CASRLDRGVTDTQYF.

V and J are TRBV4-2 and TRBJ1-5; D perhaps matches TRBD1 (5 bases). Trimming took 4 bases from V and 0 from J, leaving 16 bases between them. Germline V lookup: CDR1 LGHNA, CDR2 YNFKEQ. This CDR3 is built from 17 residues. CDR3 protein: CASSLTRGGDSNQPQHF. The DNA of the CDR3 is TGTGCCAGCAGCCTCACACGGGGGGGGGATAGCAATCAGCCCCAGCATTTT.

This chain's CDR3 is CASSYLAGGIDTQYF. CDR3 DNA sequence: TGTGCCAGCAGTTACCTAGCGGGAGGGATAGATACGCAGTATTTT. The V and J genes are TRBV7-9 and TRBJ2-3, with 12 nucleotides matching TRBD2. After removal of 6 bases from V and 5 bases from J, the junction contained 6 bases not matched to a gene. The CDR3 has 15 residues. Germline CDR1 SEHNR, CDR2 FQNEAQ (reference sequence).

This chain uses TRBV19 with TRBJ2-5, with 10 bases identical to TRBD2. CDR1 and CDR2 from the germline V gene are LNHDA and SQIVND (reference sequence). With V trimmed by 3 bases and J by 5 bases, 15 bases remained unmatched. CDR3 length: 18 amino acids. CDR3 sequence: CASSIGRITSGDTETQYF. Here the CDR3 DNA reads TGTGCCAGTAGTATTGGCCGGATTACTAGCGGGGATACGGAGACCCAGTACTTC. The variable domain in full, completed from reference TRBV19 and TRBJ2-5, reads DGGITQSPKYLFRKEGQNVTLSCEQNLNHDAMYWYRQDPGQGLRLIYYSQIVNDFQKGDIAEGYSVSREKKESFPLTVTSAQKNPTAFYLCASSIGRITSGDTETQYFGPGTRLLVL.

The V call is TRBV14, the J call TRBJ2-7; TRBD1 aligns across 8 bases. The CDR3 extends over 16 amino acids. The germline CDR1 and CDR2 sequences are SGHDN and FVKESK. The ends lost 3 bases at V and 6 bases at J; junction bases unmatched: 13. The CDR3 coding sequence is TGTGCCAGCAGCCACCTCAGCCAGGACAGGGCATGCGAGCAGTACTTC. Translation gives CASSHLSQDRACEQYF.

The chain links TRBV12-3 or TRBV12-4 to TRBJ2-7; D may be TRBD1 (6 bases). The CDR3 covers 13 residues. The germline V and J ends were trimmed by 5 bases and 6 bases, with 14 bases remaining between them. CDR3 in DNA: TGTGCCAGCAGTCCCCTCTTGGGGGCCGAGCAGTACTTC. It yields the protein CASSPLLGAEQYF.

The chain couples TRBV5-1 to TRBJ1-2, with 7 nucleotides matching TRBD1. The junction had 3 bases not matched to a gene; V was cut back by 4 bases and J by 3 bases. This CDR3 is built from 13 residues. Germline V gene data show CDR1 as SGHRS and CDR2 as YFSETQ. CDR3 nucleotide sequence: TGCGCCAGCAGCACAACAGGGGACTATGGCTACACCTTC. Its protein product is CASSTTGDYGYTF.